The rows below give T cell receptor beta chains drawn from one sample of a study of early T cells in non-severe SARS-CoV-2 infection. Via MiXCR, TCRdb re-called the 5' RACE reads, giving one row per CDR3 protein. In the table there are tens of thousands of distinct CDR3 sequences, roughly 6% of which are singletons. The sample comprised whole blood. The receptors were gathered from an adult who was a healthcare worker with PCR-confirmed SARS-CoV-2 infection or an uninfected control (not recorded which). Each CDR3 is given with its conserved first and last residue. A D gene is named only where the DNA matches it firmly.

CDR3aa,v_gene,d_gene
CSARAPGGIYEQYF,TRBV20-1,TRBD1
CASSLTSTGELFF,TRBV7-3,-
CASRVRNYGYTF,TRBV6-6,-
CASTPGLDTQYF,TRBV12-3/TRBV12-4,-
CASSLGGGNYNEQFF,TRBV7-2,TRBD2
CSARTGGRSNQPQHF,TRBV20-1,TRBD1
CSVKSTDTQYF,TRBV20-1,-
CAWSVTRHSNQPQHF,TRBV30,-
CANGGAQETQYF,TRBV2,TRBD2
CSVQTRGGAYEQYF,TRBV29-1,-
CAWIGDRVGGYGYTF,TRBV30,TRBD1
CASSLDARADTQYF,TRBV13,-
CASTPGGTRSYEQYF,TRBV19,-
CSGSDNEQFF,TRBV20-1,-
CASSPQGGGLEQFF,TRBV7-8,-
CASSLDRETQYF,TRBV12-3/TRBV12-4,-
CASSLRQGLSGNTIYF,TRBV7-8,TRBD1
CASSSLGAYNSPLHF,TRBV7-2,-
CASSESGGGAFF,TRBV2,-
CASSQSATGEGTDTQYF,TRBV23-1,TRBD1
CASRPHGENTGELFF,TRBV19,-
CASHDSNYEQYF,TRBV28,-
CASSDPLTASGANVLTF,TRBV6-1,-
CASSLRRPINQPQHF,TRBV27,-
CASSLEPGHDSPLHF,TRBV5-1,-
CATSREGHSNSPLHF,TRBV15,-
CASSSGLYNEQFF,TRBV27,-
CASSLRGRTQNEQFF,TRBV27,-
CASRRQGYSGANVLTF,TRBV19,TRBD1
CASRGLGRLAGASGNEQFF,TRBV5-5,TRBD2
CASSLGADLDSPLHF,TRBV12-3/TRBV12-4,-